These 22 T cell receptor beta chains came from one sample sequenced in a study of T cells in Graves' hyperthyroidism and ophthalmopathy. Amplified TCR beta CDR3 regions derived from RNA transcripts. During a first-round RT-PCR of the TCR CDR3, the HTBI primer set was used. TCRdb reanalysed the multiplex PCR reads using MiXCR and keeps one entry per CDR3 protein. The table shows about half a million distinct CDR3 sequences, with 15% to 20% occurring only once. The sequenced sample consisted of blood. The receptors stem from a woman under 40 with Graves' ophthalmopathy.

The J gene is TRBJ1-4, the V gene TRBV6-2 or TRBV6-3; D gene unclear. Per germline, CDR1 MNHEY and CDR2 SVGEGT. The CDR3 length is 16 residues. V was pared by 2 bases and J by 10 bases, with 20 bases between. This CDR3 reads CASSYNSRGTQGKLFF. In DNA form, the CDR3 reads TGTGCCAGCAGTTACAACTCGCGGGGAACTCAAGGAAAACTGTTTTTT.

This clonotype was seen a handful of times. This rearrangement joins TRBV27 to TRBJ2-1; 11 bases line up with TRBD2. Germline-derived CDR1 and CDR2 are MNHEY and SMNVEV (reference sequence). The CDR3 runs 14 residues. J gave up 9 bases and V 6 bases, and 7 bases lay outside the gene matches. Here the CDR3 reads CASRTSGRFSEQFF. CDR3 sequence (DNA): TGTGCCAGCAGAACTAGCGGGAGATTTAGTGAGCAGTTCTTC.

This clonotype was seen repeatedly, ten times or more. This sequence joins TRBV10-1 and TRBJ2-3; D is possibly TRBD2 (6 bases). V was shortened by 3 bases and J by 4 bases, with 20 bases between the two germline ends. The CDR3 length is 17 residues. Germline values: CDR1 WNHNN, CDR2 SYGVQD (reference sequence). The CDR3 DNA reads TGCGCCAGCAGTGACCGGGAGAGCATGATCGTCGCAGATACGCAGTATTTT. This gives the protein CASSDRESMIVADTQYF.

In this sample, this clonotype turned up a few times. The chain is built from TRBV6-1 and TRBJ1-2; 7 bases are a match to TRBD1. Germline-derived CDR1 and CDR2 are MNHNS and SASEGT. This CDR3 spans 15 amino acids. The trim removed 6 bases at V and 0 bases at J, leaving 7 bases unmatched. Here the CDR3 reads CASRQQGLANYGYTF. The CDR3 DNA follows: TGTGCCAGCAGGCAACAGGGGTTGGCTAACTATGGCTACACCTTC.

A few counts support this clonotype. The V gene is TRBV12-3 or TRBV12-4, the J gene TRBJ1-1, with D perhaps TRBD1 (5 bases). Trimming took off 6 bases at V and 2 bases at J, with 10 bases between the two ends. This CDR3 has 13 amino acids. The CDR3 DNA reads as TGTGCCAGCAGGCCGGGACCAAACACTGAAGCTTTCTTT. Translated: CASRPGPNTEAFF.

The gene calls are TRBV15 and TRBJ1-4; no firm D call. Trimming left V 2 bases short and J 2 bases short, with 9 bases between. The CDR3 extends over 15 amino acids. Germline V gives CDR1 LNHNV, CDR2 YYDKDF (reference sequence). CDR3 in DNA: TGTGCCACCAGCAGAACGTTGGGTACTAATGAAAAACTGTTTTTT. It encodes CATSRTLGTNEKLFF.

V and J are TRBV11-3 and TRBJ2-3; D assignment may be TRBD1 or TRBD2 (5 bases each). The CDR3 consists of 17 residues. Trimming shortened V by 1 base and J by 2 bases, and 16 bases separated the two germline ends. Germline CDR1 is SGHNT and CDR2 is YENEEA. The CDR3 coding sequence is TGTGCCAGCAGCTTAGCGGGGCCTCTGACGGCCACAGATACGCAGTATTTT. This sequence encodes CASSLAGPLTATDTQYF.

This clonotype has at least ten counts. The V and J genes are TRBV2 and TRBJ2-5; TRBD2 matches at 7 bases. The CDR3 sequence is 11 residues long. V trimming: 8 bases; J trimming: 3 bases; junction bases outside the gene matches: 0. CDR1 SNHLY and CDR2 FYNNEI come from the germline V gene. The CDR3 region is CASGREETQYF. Written as DNA, the CDR3 is TGTGCCAGCGGGAGGGAAGAGACCCAGTACTTC.

This clonotype was seen many times. The chain has TRBV28 and TRBJ2-2, with a weak D call TRBD2 (6 bases). The CDR3 totals 15 residues. Germline-derived CDR1 and CDR2 are MDHEN and SYDVKM. Trimming took 2 bases from V and 4 from J, leaving 11 bases between them. CDR3 in amino acids: CASSLGGILTGELFF. The CDR3 region has the DNA TGTGCCAGCAGTTTAGGGGGGATACTCACCGGGGAGCTGTTTTTT.

The table lists this clonotype with many counts. This chain links TRBV3-1 with TRBJ2-5; 7 positions agree with TRBD2. Per germline, CDR1 LGHDT and CDR2 YNNKEL (reference sequence). Losses at the gene ends were 1 base for V and 5 bases for J; bases not matched to a gene: 4. This CDR3 spans 14 amino acids. CDR3 nucleotide sequence: TGTGCCAGCAGCCAAGTGCGGGGGATGGAGACCCAGTACTTC. Translated, it gives CASSQVRGMETQYF.

V is TRBV6-5 and J is TRBJ1-5; D unresolved. This CDR3 is 15 amino acids long. Between the trimmed V and J ends, which lost 4 bases and 3 bases, there was a span of 13 bases. The germline V gene encodes CDR1 MNHEY and CDR2 SVGAGI. The CDR3: CASSSDSAANQPQHF. In DNA, the CDR3 is TGTGCCAGCAGTTCCGACTCTGCGGCCAATCAGCCCCAGCATTTT.

At least ten counts were recorded for this clonotype. The V call is TRBV3-1, the J call TRBJ2-2; unclear D gene. Germline loops: CDR1 LGHDT, CDR2 YNNKEL (reference sequence). V gave up 0 bases and J gave up 0 bases, with 8 bases separating them. The CDR3 is 16 amino acids. CDR3 sequence: CASSQESVTNTGELFF. The CDR3 nucleotides read TGTGCCAGCAGCCAAGAAAGCGTTACGAACACCGGGGAGCTGTTTTTT. The full variable domain, with the rest looked up from reference TRBV3-1 and TRBJ2-2, is DTAVSQTPKYLVTQMGNDKSIKCEQNLGHDTMYWYKQDSKKFLKIMFSYNNKELIINETVPNRFSPKSPDKAHLNLHINSLELGDSAVYFCASSQESVTNTGELFFGEGSRLTVL.

This clonotype was counted at least ten times. This chain uses TRBV24-1 with TRBJ1-5; no definite D call. CDR1 is KGHDR and CDR2 is SFDVKD in the germline V gene. Deletions cut 1 base from V and 0 bases from J, with 15 bases between. The CDR3 covers 18 residues. CDR3 coding DNA: TGTGCCACCAGTGATTTTACCCGGCGGAGATATAGCAATCAGCCCCAGCATTTT. Encoded protein: CATSDFTRRRYSNQPQHF.

This chain joins TRBV20-1 and TRBJ2-7, with D tentatively TRBD2 (5 bases). Per germline, CDR1 DFQATT and CDR2 SNEGSKA (reference sequence). V lost 3 bases and J 0 bases, leaving 12 bases between the germline ends. This CDR3 region has 14 residues. The CDR3 is CSASSQRNSYEQYF. The DNA for the CDR3 is TGCAGTGCTAGTTCCCAGCGGAACTCCTACGAGCAGTACTTC.

This clonotype was detected ten times or more. The chain uses TRBV6-1 and TRBJ2-7; 7 nucleotides align to TRBD2. Germline trimming cut 3 bases from V and 2 bases from J; bases unmatched to any gene: 7. CDR1 and CDR2 (germline): MNHNS, SASEGT. This CDR3 region has 15 residues. The CDR3 DNA sequence: TGTGCCAGCAGTGAGGGACTAACGATGGCCTACGAGCAGTACTTC. It translates to CASSEGLTMAYEQYF.

This clonotype appeared a single time. J is TRBJ2-3 and V is TRBV6-2 or TRBV6-3, with 7 nucleotides matching TRBD2. V lost 4 bases to trimming and J lost 3 bases; unmatched junction nucleotides: 10. This CDR3 region has 16 residues. Germline V lookup: CDR1 MNHEY, CDR2 SVGEGT. CDR3 in amino acids: CASSSTAGEGTDTQYF. The DNA for the CDR3 is TGTGCCAGCAGTTCAACCGCGGGAGAGGGGACAGATACGCAGTATTTT.

Only a few counts were recorded for this clonotype. The J gene is TRBJ2-2, the V gene TRBV27; the match to TRBD1 covers 7 bases. Germline assignment: CDR1 MNHEY and CDR2 SMNVEV (reference sequence). Trimming at V came to 5 bases and at J to 4 bases, leaving 10 bases not matched to a gene. CDR3 length: 16 amino acids. CDR3 in amino acids: CASSPMRTGGTGELFF. The CDR3, as DNA: TGTGCCAGCAGTCCGATGCGGACAGGAGGCACCGGGGAGCTGTTTTTT.

The chain employs TRBV7-8 and TRBJ2-1, with TRBD2 matching over 9 bases. The germline CDR1 and CDR2 sequences are SGHVS and FQNEAQ. Germline trimming cut 0 bases from V and 2 bases from J; bases unmatched to any gene: 11. This CDR3 is 19 amino acids long. In nucleotides, the CDR3 is TGTGCCAGCAGCTTAGCCGGGGCCGTAGCGGGAGTAACCTACAATGAGCAGTTCTTC. This sequence encodes CASSLAGAVAGVTYNEQFF.

This clonotype came up many times. CDR3 in DNA: TGTGCCAGCAGCGAGAATAGCGGGAGTTTAGCAGATACGCAGTATTTT. Its translation is CASSENSGSLADTQYF. The chain recombines TRBV7-3 with TRBJ2-3; TRBD2 matches at 9 bases. V lost 5 bases to trimming and J lost 4 bases; unmatched junction nucleotides: 10. Germline assignment: CDR1 SGHTA and CDR2 FQGTGA. This CDR3 contains 16 residues. The entire variable domain, with the rest obtained from reference TRBV7-3 and TRBJ2-3, is as follows: GAGVSQTPSNKVTEKGKYVELRCDPISGHTALYWYRQSLGQGPEFLIYFQGTGAADDSGLPNDRFFAVRPEGSVSTLKIQRTERGDSAVYLCASSENSGSLADTQYFGPGTRLTVL.

This clonotype has a count of ten or more. The genes are TRBV30 and TRBJ2-1; D ambiguous. Germline CDR1 GTSNPN, CDR2 SVGIG (reference sequence). Trimming removed 3 bases at V and 3 bases at J, with 6 bases between. The length of the CDR3 is 12 residues. This chain's CDR3 is CAWSVVYNEQFF. The DNA for the CDR3 is TGTGCCTGGAGCGTCGTCTACAATGAGCAGTTCTTC.

The chain recombines TRBV5-6 with TRBJ2-7; D not certain. Germline CDR1 and CDR2: SGHDT and YYEEEE. With 4 bases removed from V and 1 base from J, the gap between germline ends came to 12 bases. CDR3 length equals 14 residues. CDR3 region: CASSGLDTSYEQYF. In DNA, the CDR3 is TGTGCCAGCAGCGGGTTAGACACGTCCTACGAGCAGTACTTC.

To note about this clonotype: This likely comes from a read error, as the CDR3 has no conserved phenylalanine or tryptophan at its end. This chain uses TRBV5-1 with TRBJ2-7; D not resolved. Per the germline V gene, CDR1 is SGHRS and CDR2 is YFSETQ. The ends were cut back, 0 bases at V and 3 bases at J, with 4 bases in the middle. The CDR3 runs 12 residues. DNA for the CDR3: TGCGCCAGCAGCTTGGACTTCTACGAGCAGTACCTC. Protein product: CASSLDFYEQYL.